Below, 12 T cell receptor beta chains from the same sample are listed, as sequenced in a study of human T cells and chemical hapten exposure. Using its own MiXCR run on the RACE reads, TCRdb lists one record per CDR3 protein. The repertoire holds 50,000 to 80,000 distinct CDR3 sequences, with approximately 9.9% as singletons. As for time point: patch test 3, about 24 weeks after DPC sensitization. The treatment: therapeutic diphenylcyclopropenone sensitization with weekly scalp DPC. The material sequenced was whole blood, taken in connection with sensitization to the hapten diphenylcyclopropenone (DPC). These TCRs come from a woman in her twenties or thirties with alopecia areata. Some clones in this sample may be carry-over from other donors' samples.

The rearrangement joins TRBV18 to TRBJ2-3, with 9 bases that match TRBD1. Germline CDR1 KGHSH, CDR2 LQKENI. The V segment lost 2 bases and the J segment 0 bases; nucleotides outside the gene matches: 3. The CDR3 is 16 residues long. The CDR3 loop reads CASSPRQGGSTDTQYF. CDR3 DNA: TGTGCCAGCTCACCAAGACAGGGGGGGAGCACAGATACGCAGTATTTT.

This CDR3 is CSNRIGQFF. In DNA, the CDR3 is TGCAGCAACAGGATCGGGCAGTTCTTC. The chain combines TRBV29-1 with TRBJ2-1, with D perhaps matching TRBD1 (5 bases). Germline CDR1 SQVTM, CDR2 ANQGSEA. Trimming removed 8 bases from V and 12 bases from J, with 11 bases in between. The CDR3 totals 9 residues.

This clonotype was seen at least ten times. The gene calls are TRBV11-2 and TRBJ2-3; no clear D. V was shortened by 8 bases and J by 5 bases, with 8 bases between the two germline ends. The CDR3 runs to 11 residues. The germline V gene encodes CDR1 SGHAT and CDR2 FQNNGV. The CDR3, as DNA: TGTGCCAGCCGTTTGGGAGATACGCAGTATTTT. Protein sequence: CASRLGDTQYF.

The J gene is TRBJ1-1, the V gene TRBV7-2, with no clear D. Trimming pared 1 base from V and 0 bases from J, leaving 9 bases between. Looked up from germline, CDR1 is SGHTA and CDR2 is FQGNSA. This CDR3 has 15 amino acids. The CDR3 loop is CASSLGVGMNTEAFF. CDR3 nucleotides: TGTGCCAGCAGCTTAGGCGTGGGGATGAACACTGAAGCTTTCTTT.

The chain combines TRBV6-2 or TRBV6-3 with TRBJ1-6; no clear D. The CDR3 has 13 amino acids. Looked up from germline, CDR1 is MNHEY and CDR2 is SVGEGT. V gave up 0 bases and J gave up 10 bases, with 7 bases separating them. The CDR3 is CASSYSSGSPLHF. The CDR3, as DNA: TGTGCCAGCAGTTACTCGTCGGGATCACCCCTCCACTTT.

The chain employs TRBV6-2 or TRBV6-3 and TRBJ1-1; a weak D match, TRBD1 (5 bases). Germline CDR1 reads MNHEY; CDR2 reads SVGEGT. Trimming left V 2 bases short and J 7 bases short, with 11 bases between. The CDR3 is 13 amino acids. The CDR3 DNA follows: TGTGCCAGCAGTTACCAGGGAGGTAGTGAAGCTTTCTTT. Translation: CASSYQGGSEAFF.

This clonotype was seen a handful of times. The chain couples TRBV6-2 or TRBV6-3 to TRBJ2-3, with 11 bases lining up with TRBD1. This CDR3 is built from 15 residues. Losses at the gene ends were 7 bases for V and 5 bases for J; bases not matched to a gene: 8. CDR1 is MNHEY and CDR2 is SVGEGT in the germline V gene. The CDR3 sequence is CASTMDRGRGDTQYF. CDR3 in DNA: TGTGCCAGCACCATGGACAGGGGGCGAGGAGATACGCAGTATTTT.

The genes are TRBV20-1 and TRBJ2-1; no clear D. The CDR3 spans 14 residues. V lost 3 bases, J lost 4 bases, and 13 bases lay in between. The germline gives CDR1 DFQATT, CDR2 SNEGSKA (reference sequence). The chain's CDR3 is CSASLGIRYNEQFF. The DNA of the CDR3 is TGCAGTGCTAGTTTGGGGATACGGTACAATGAGCAGTTCTTC.

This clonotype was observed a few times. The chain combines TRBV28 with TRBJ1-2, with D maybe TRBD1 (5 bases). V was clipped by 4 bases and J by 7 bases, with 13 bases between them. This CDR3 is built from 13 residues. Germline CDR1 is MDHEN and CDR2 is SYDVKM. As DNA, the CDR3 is TGTGCCAGCAGTTGGGCAGGAGACAGTGGCTACACCTTC. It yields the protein CASSWAGDSGYTF.

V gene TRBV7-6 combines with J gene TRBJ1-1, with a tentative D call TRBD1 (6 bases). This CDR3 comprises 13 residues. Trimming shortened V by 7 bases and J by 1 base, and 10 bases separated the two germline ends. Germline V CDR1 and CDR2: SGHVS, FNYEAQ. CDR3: CASNQGQNTEAFF. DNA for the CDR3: TGTGCCAGCAATCAGGGACAGAACACTGAAGCTTTCTTT.

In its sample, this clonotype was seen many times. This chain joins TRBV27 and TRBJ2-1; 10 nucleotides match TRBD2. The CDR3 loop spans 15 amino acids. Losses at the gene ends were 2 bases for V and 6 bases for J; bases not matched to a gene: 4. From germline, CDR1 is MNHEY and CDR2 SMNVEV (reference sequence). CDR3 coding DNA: TGTGCCAGCAGTTTAGTAGCGGGAGGCTCCAATGAGCAGTTCTTC. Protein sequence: CASSLVAGGSNEQFF.

The CDR3 region has the DNA TGCAGTGCTCCGGGGCAAATGAACACTGAAGCTTTCTTT. Translating gives CSAPGQMNTEAFF. The genes are TRBV20-1 and TRBJ1-1; D perhaps matches TRBD1 (5 bases). Germline CDR1 reads DFQATT; CDR2 reads SNEGSKA (reference sequence). Trimming stripped 5 bases from V and 0 bases from J, with 10 bases between. This CDR3 comprises 13 residues.